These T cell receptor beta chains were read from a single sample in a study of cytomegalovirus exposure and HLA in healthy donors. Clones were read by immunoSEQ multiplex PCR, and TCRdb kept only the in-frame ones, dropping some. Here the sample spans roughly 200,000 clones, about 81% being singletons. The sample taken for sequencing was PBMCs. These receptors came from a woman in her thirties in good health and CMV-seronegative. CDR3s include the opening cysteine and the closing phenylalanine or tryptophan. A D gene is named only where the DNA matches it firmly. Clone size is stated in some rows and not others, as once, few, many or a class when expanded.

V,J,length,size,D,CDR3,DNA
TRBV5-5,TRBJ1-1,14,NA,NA,CASSLEGVRTEAFF,TGTGCCAGCAGCTTGGAAGGGGTTCGCACTGAAGCTTTCTTT
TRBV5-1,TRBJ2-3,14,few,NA,CASSLAEPTDTQYF,TGCGCCAGCAGCTTAGCGGAGCCCACAGATACGCAGTATTTT
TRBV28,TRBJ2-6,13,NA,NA,CASSTSGANVLTF,TGTGCCAGCAGTACATCTGGGGCCAACGTCCTGACTTTC
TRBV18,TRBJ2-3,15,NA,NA,CASSPGQLSTDTQYF,TGTGCCAGCTCACCAGGACAGCTTAGCACAGATACGCAGTATTTT
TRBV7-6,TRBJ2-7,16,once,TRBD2,CASSLIRRRGGGEQYF,TGTGCCAGCAGCTTAATCAGGCGGCGGGGGGGCGGCGAGCAGTACTTC
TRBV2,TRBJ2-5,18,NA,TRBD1,CASSAVGQVESVQETQYF,TGTGCCAGCAGTGCCGTGGGACAGGTGGAAAGCGTCCAAGAGACCCAGTACTTC
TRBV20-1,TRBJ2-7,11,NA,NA,CSARDRGEQYF,TGCAGTGCTAGAGATCGGGGGGAGCAGTACTTC
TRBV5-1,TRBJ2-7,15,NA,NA,CASSLDTTFSYEQYF,TGCGCCAGCAGCTTGGACACAACCTTCTCCTACGAGCAGTACTTC
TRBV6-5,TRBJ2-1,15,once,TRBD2,CASSSQAGGSNEQFF,TGTGCCAGCAGTTCCCAGGCGGGAGGGTCGAATGAGCAGTTCTTC
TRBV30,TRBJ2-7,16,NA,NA,CAWIAGRSRGWDEQYF,TGTGCCTGGATCGCAGGGAGAAGCAGGGGATGGGACGAGCAGTACTTC
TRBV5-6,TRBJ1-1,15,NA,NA,CASSLLEGKGTEAFF,TGTGCCAGCAGCTTGTTGGAGGGGAAGGGCACTGAAGCTTTCTTT
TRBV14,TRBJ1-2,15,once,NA,CASSHGRRDNYGYTF,TGTGCCAGCAGCCACGGTCGACGGGATAACTATGGCTACACCTTC
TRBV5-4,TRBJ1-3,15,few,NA,CASSLGTNGGNTIYF,TGTGCCAGCAGCTTGGGAACAAATGGCGGAAACACCATATATTTT
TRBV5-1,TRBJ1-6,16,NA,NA,CASSREQAASNSPLHF,TGCGCCAGCAGCAGGGAACAGGCCGCATCTAATTCACCCCTCCACTTT
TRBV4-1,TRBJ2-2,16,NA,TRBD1,CASSQDRGQVVGELFF,TGCGCCAGCAGCCAAGATCGCGGACAGGTCGTTGGGGAGCTGTTTTTT
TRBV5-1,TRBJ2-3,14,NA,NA,CASSFGTSGDTQYF,TGCGCCAGCAGCTTTGGGACATCAGGGGATACGCAGTATTTT
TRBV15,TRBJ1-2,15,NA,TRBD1,CATSRDRDRTYGYTF,TGTGCCACCAGCAGAGATCGGGACAGGACTTATGGCTACACCTTC
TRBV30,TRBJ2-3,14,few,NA,CAWYSGQSADTQYF,TGTGCCTGGTACTCTGGACAGTCAGCAGATACGCAGTATTTT
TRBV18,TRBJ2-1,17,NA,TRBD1,CASSPQLKTGIHNEQFF,TGTGCCAGCTCACCCCAGCTGAAGACAGGGATACACAATGAGCAGTTCTTC
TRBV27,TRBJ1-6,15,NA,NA,CASSLESSYNSPLHF,TGTGCCAGCAGTTTAGAGAGCTCCTATAATTCACCCCTCCACTTT
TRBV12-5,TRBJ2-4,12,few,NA,CASGLVLPIQYF,TGTGCTAGTGGTTTGGTACTTCCCATTCAGTACTTC
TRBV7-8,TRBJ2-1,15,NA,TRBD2,CASRRTSGSRNEQFF,TGTGCCAGCAGGAGGACTAGCGGGAGTCGTAATGAGCAGTTCTTC
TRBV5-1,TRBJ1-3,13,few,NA,CASSSARGNTIYF,TGCGCCAGCAGCTCCGCCCGGGGAAACACCATATATTTT
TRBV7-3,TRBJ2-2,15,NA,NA,CASSSTGIHTGELFF,TGTGCCAGCAGTTCAACAGGGATACACACCGGGGAGCTGTTTTTT
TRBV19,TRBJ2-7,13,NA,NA,CASSVRSYYEQYF,TGTGCCAGTAGTGTCAGATCATACTACGAGCAGTACTTC
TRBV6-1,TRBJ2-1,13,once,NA,CASSESLHNEQFF,TGTGCCAGCAGTGAGAGTCTCCACAATGAGCAGTTCTTC
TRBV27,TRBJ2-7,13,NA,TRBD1,CASSLQGAHEQYF,TGTGCCAGCAGTTTACAGGGGGCCCACGAGCAGTACTTC
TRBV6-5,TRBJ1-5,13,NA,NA,CASRAAGGQPQHF,TGTGCCAGCAGAGCCGCGGGGGGTCAGCCCCAGCATTTT
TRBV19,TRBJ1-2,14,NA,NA,CASSMTAGPGGYTF,TGTGCCAGTAGTATGACAGCCGGGCCGGGCGGCTACACCTTC
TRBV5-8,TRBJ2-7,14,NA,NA,CASSLWAQSYEQYF,TGTGCCAGCAGCTTATGGGCCCAGTCGTACGAGCAGTACTTC
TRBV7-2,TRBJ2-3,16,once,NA,CASSFNLAQSTDTQYF,TGTGCCAGCAGCTTTAATCTAGCGCAAAGCACAGATACGCAGTATTTT
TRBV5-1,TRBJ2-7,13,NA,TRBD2,CASSFGLGYEQYF,TGCGCCAGCAGCTTTGGACTAGGCTACGAGCAGTACTTC
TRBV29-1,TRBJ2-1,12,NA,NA,CSVASGHGEQFF,TGCAGCGTTGCATCGGGTCACGGTGAGCAGTTCTTC
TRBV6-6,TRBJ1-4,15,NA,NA,CASSYSGGTNEKLFF,TGTGCCAGCAGTTACTCAGGGGGAACTAATGAAAAACTGTTTTTT
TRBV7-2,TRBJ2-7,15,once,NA,CASSLAAPTSYEQYF,TGTGCCAGCAGCTTAGCCGCTCCGACTAGTTACGAGCAGTACTTC
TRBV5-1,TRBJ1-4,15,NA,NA,CASSLAGGRNEKLFF,TGCGCCAGCAGCTTGGCCGGAGGGCGTAATGAAAAACTGTTTTTT
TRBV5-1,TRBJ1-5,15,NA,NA,CASSLVSGAGQPQHF,TGCGCCAGCAGCTTGGTTTCAGGGGCTGGTCAGCCCCAGCATTTT
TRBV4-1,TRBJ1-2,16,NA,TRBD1,CASKPITGGPGQGIAF,TGCGCCAGCAAACCAATAACGGGAGGACCGGGACAGGGAATTGCCTTC
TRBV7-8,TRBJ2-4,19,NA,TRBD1,CASSLDRDRLVLAKNIQYF,TGTGCCAGCAGCCTAGACCGGGACAGACTTGTCCTAGCCAAAAACATTCAGTACTTC
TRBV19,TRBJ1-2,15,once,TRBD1,CATTGGTASNYGYTF,TGTGCCACCACCGGAGGGACAGCTTCTAACTATGGCTACACCTTC
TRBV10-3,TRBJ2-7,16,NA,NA,CAISDNAGRRNYEQYF,TGTGCCATCAGTGATAATGCGGGACGGAGAAACTACGAGCAGTACTTC
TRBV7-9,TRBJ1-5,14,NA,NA,CASSLVREGQPQHF,TGTGCCAGCAGCTTAGTCCGAGAGGGTCAGCCCCAGCATTTT
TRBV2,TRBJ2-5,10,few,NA,CASTGETQYF,TGTGCCAGCACGGGAGAGACCCAGTACTTC
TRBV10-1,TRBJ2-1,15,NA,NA,CASTGGLSQDNEQFF,TGCGCCAGCACCGGAGGGTTATCACAGGACAATGAGCAGTTCTTC
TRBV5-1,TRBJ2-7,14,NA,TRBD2,CASSFSSGGYEQYF,TGCGCCAGCAGCTTCAGTAGCGGGGGCTACGAGCAGTACTTC
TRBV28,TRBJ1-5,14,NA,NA,CASKFRVGNQPQHF,TGTGCCAGCAAATTTCGTGTTGGCAATCAGCCCCAGCATTTT
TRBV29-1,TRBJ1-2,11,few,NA,CSVEVGSGYTF,TGCAGCGTTGAAGTCGGGAGTGGCTACACCTTC
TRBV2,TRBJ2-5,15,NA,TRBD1,CASKTQGVSQETQYF,TGTGCCAGCAAAACGCAGGGGGTGTCTCAAGAGACCCAGTACTTC
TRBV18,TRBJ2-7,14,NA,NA,CASSPQGGSYEQYF,TGTGCCAGCTCCCCCCAAGGAGGCTCCTACGAGCAGTACTTC
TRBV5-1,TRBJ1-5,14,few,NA,CASSPDSVYQPQHF,TGCGCCAGCAGCCCGGACAGCGTATATCAGCCCCAGCATTTT
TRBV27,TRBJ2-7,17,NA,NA,CASSPIEPGTLSYEQYF,TGTGCCAGCAGCCCTATTGAACCCGGGACACTCTCCTACGAGCAGTACTTC
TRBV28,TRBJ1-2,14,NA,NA,CASSTGGANYGYTF,TGTGCCAGCAGTACGGGGGGGGCTAACTATGGCTACACCTTC
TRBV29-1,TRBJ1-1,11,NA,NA,CGGGGYTEAFF,TGCGGGGGAGGGGGATACACTGAAGCTTTCTTT
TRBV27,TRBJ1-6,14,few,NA,CASSFFGQNSPLHF,TGTGCCAGCAGTTTTTTTGGACAAAATTCACCCCTCCACTTT
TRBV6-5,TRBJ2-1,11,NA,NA,CASSHGAEQFF,TGTGCCAGCAGTCACGGAGCTGAGCAGTTCTTC